This T cell receptor beta chain originates from a study of Graves' ophthalmopathy and Graves' hyperthyroidism. Overall study findings and caveats: In predicting ophthalmopathy progression, the model reached about 69% sensitivity and 72% to 85% specificity.

RNA transcripts served as template for amplifying TCR beta CDR3 sequences. Second-round multiplex PCR came after first-round RT-PCR with HTBI primers. MiXCR, run by TCRdb on the multiplex PCR reads, gives a single entry per CDR3 protein. Of some 150,000 distinct CDR3 sequences in the sample, approximately 40% were seen once. With regard to this clonotype: Its antigen is currently unknown.

The PBMCs originated from around 10 ml of fresh peripheral blood. Trimming removed 2 bases at V and 10 bases at J, with 9 bases between. Germline V gene data show CDR1 as MNHEY and CDR2 as SVGEGT. This CDR3 comprises 12 residues. This sequence was found in a man aged 25 to 45 with Graves' ophthalmopathy. The J gene is TRBJ2-4, the V gene TRBV6-2 or TRBV6-3; weak D call: TRBD2 (5 bases). Sequencing was carried out using peripheral blood. The CDR3 sequence is CASSYAPGIQYF. Written as DNA, the CDR3 is TGTGCCAGCAGTTACGCACCGGGGATTCAGTACTTC.